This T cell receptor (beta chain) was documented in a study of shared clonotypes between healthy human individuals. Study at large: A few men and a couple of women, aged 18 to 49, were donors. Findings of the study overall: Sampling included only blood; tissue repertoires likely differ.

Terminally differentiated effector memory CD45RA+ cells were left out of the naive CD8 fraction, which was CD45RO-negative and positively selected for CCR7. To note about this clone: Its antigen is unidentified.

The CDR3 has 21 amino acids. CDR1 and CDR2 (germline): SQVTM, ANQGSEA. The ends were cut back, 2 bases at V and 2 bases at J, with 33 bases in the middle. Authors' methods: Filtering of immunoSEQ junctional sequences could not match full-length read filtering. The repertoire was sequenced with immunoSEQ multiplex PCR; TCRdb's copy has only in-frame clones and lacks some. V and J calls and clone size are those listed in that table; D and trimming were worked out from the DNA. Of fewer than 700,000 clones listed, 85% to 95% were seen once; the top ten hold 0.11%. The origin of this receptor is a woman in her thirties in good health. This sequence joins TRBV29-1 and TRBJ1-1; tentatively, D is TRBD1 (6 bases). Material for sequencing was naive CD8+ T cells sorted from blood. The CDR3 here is CSVEYFVVSGGARLINTEAFF. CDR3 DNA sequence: TGCAGCGTTGAATATTTCGTCGTCTCGGGGGGCGCGAGGCTTATCAACACTGAAGCTTTCTTT. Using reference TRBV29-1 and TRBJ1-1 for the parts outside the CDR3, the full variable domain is SAVISQKPSRDICQRGTSLTIQCQVDSQVTMMFWYRQQPGQSLTLIATANQGSEATYESGFVIDKFPISRPNLTFSTLTVSNMSPEDSSIYLCSVEYFVVSGGARLINTEAFFGQGTRLTVV.